These 14 T cell receptor beta chains originate from one sample sequenced in a study of CD8 T cells in Susac syndrome. RNA was extracted with the RNeasy kit, and a quantity of roughly 0.5 to 1 ug was reverse transcribed using random hexamers. TCRdb itself ran the immunoSEQ multiplex PCR reads through MiXCR, one entry per CDR3 protein. Of more than 100,000 distinct CDR3 sequences in the sample, just over 95% are singletons; the top ten hold about 0.13%. The sequenced sample consisted of CD4+ T cells from PBMCs. The source of these receptors is a human donor with Susac syndrome.

This chain joins TRBV7-8 and TRBJ1-5, with 8 bases lining up with TRBD1. There are 14 residues in the CDR3. The J segment lost 5 bases and the V segment lost 3 bases, leaving 3 bases of the junction unmatched. Per the germline V gene, CDR1 is SGHVS and CDR2 is FQNEAQ. The CDR3 nucleotides are TGTGCCAGCAGCTTTGGGACAGGTGATCAGCCCCAGCATTTT. It is translated as CASSFGTGDQPQHF. Combining the CDR3 with reference TRBV7-8 and TRBJ1-5 gives the whole variable domain GAGVSQSPRYKVAKRGQDVALRCDPISGHVSLFWYQQALGQGPEFLTYFQNEAQLDKSGLPSDRFFAERPEGSVSTLKIQRTQQEDSAVYLCASSFGTGDQPQHFGDGTRLSIL.

This chain links TRBV25-1 with TRBJ2-6, with D unresolved. Germline CDR1 MGHDK, CDR2 SYGVNS. The CDR3 covers 16 residues. Trimming removed 2 bases at V and 0 bases at J, with 8 bases between. The CDR3, as DNA: TGTGCCAGCAGTGAACAAACGACCTCTGGGGCCAACGTCCTGACTTTC. It specifies CASSEQTTSGANVLTF. Filled out from reference TRBV25-1 and TRBJ2-6, the complete variable domain reads EADIYQTPRYLVIGTGKKITLECSQTMGHDKMYWYQQDPGMELHLIHYSYGVNSTEKGDLSSESTVSRIRTEHFPLTLESARPSHTSQYLCASSEQTTSGANVLTFGAGSRLTVL.

The chain carries TRBV18 and TRBJ2-7; possible D gene TRBD2, 6 bases. There are 14 residues in the CDR3. Germline CDR1 and CDR2: KGHSH and LQKENI. V was pared by 4 bases and J by 0 bases, with 10 bases between. In nucleotides, the CDR3 is TGTGCCAGCTCACTCGGGAGTGCCTCCTACGAGCAGTACTTC. It codes for CASSLGSASYEQYF.

This chain uses TRBV5-1 with TRBJ2-1; D perhaps matches TRBD1 (6 bases). This CDR3 region has 15 residues. V was trimmed by 4 bases and J by 8 bases, leaving 19 bases between them. Germline assignment: CDR1 SGHRS and CDR2 YFSETQ. The CDR3 nucleotides are TGCGCCAGCAGCCTTACTAGTAGGGCAGGGGATGAGCAGTTCTTC. This codes for CASSLTSRAGDEQFF.

This chain joins TRBV13 and TRBJ2-1; 14 positions match TRBD2. Trimming at V came to 5 bases and at J to 9 bases, leaving 12 bases not matched to a gene. CDR1 is PRHDT, CDR2 FYEKMQ, per germline (reference sequence). The CDR3 has 17 residues. The CDR3, as DNA: TGTGCCAGCAGCCCTCGACTAGCGGGAGGGGGTACGGGTGAGCAGTTCTTC. Its translation: CASSPRLAGGGTGEQFF.

This sequence joins TRBV5-1 and TRBJ2-7; TRBD2 is a possible D gene (5 bases). Germline CDR1 is SGHRS and CDR2 is YFSETQ. The CDR3 runs 13 residues. V was clipped by 5 bases and J by 7 bases, with 16 bases between them. The CDR3 DNA is TGCGCCAGCAGAGAAATGAGGGCTGGGGAGCAGTACTTC. Its protein is CASREMRAGEQYF.

This rearrangement joins TRBV7-2 to TRBJ2-7; 8 nucleotides line up with TRBD2. The ends lost 1 base at V and 9 bases at J; junction bases unmatched: 2. CDR1 is SGHTA and CDR2 is FQGNSA in the germline V gene. The CDR3 extends over 12 amino acids. CDR3 residues: CASSLVGLVQYF. CDR3 coding DNA: TGTGCCAGCAGCTTAGTGGGACTAGTGCAGTACTTC.

V usage is TRBV12-3 or TRBV12-4 and J usage is TRBJ1-2; D not resolved. This CDR3 comprises 11 residues. Between the trimmed V and J ends, which lost 2 bases and 6 bases, there was a span of 4 bases. The CDR3, as DNA: TGTGCCAGCAGTTTACGGGATGGCTACACCTTC. Translated: CASSLRDGYTF.

The chain employs TRBV18 and TRBJ2-1; TRBD1 is a possible D gene (5 bases). With 6 bases removed from V and 7 bases from J, the gap between germline ends came to 13 bases. The germline CDR1 and CDR2 sequences are KGHSH and LQKENI. The CDR3 covers 13 residues. This CDR3 is CASSLVQGNEQFF. CDR3 coding DNA: TGTGCCAGCTCCCTTGTGCAGGGAAATGAGCAGTTCTTC.

The V gene is TRBV20-1, the J gene TRBJ2-7; TRBD1 might be the D (6 bases). The V end lost 5 bases, the J end lost 2 bases, and 13 bases lay between the germline ends. CDR3 length: 13 amino acids. Germline CDR1 DFQATT, CDR2 SNEGSKA (reference sequence). Here the CDR3 reads CSAPGTPTYEQYF. Here the CDR3 DNA reads TGCAGTGCTCCCGGGACACCCACCTACGAGCAGTACTTC.

The genes are TRBV18 and TRBJ2-3, with D possibly matching TRBD1 (6 bases). Germline values: CDR1 KGHSH, CDR2 LQKENI. V lost 1 base to trimming and J lost 3 bases, with 11 bases between them. CDR3 length: 15 amino acids. The CDR3: CASSPRDKWTDTQYF. CDR3 nucleotide sequence: TGTGCCAGCTCACCACGGGACAAGTGGACAGATACGCAGTATTTT.

The chain combines TRBV9 with TRBJ1-2; weak D call: TRBD1 (6 bases). Trimming pared 0 bases from V and 8 bases from J, leaving 20 bases between. Germline loops: CDR1 SGDLS, CDR2 YYNGEE. The CDR3 length is 16 residues. The CDR3 is CASSVEGVSSPEGYTF. DNA of the CDR3: TGTGCCAGCAGCGTAGAGGGGGTTTCCTCCCCGGAGGGCTACACCTTC.

This clonotype has only one observation. The rearrangement uses TRBV27 and TRBJ1-3; TRBD1 aligns across 9 bases. CDR1 MNHEY and CDR2 SMNVEV come from the germline V gene (reference sequence). The CDR3 is made up of 15 amino acids. V shed 3 bases and J 4 bases; nucleotides not matched to a gene: 4. CDR3 region: CASSFGTGTGNTIYF. The CDR3, as DNA: TGTGCCAGCAGTTTCGGGACAGGGACAGGAAACACCATATATTTT.

V gene TRBV20-1 combines with J gene TRBJ2-1; 7 bases line up with TRBD2. Per the germline V gene, CDR1 is DFQATT and CDR2 is SNEGSKA (reference sequence). This CDR3 spans 13 amino acids. The CDR3 region is CRLGRGKGNEQFF. The CDR3 nucleotides are TGCAGATTAGGGAGGGGAAAGGGCAATGAGCAGTTCTTC.